These 28 T cell receptor beta chains were sequenced from one sample in a study of T cell responses to AZD1222 COVID-19 vaccine. Generated by immunoSEQ multiplex PCR, the TCRdb table keeps only in-frame clones and is missing some. The data hold roughly 100,000 clones, with 90% observed a single time. The input for sequencing was peripheral blood, taken on day 0 of AZD1222 vaccination. The origin of the receptors is an adult in good health.

The J gene is TRBJ2-1, the V gene TRBV6-5; 8 bases align to TRBD1. The CDR3 spans 14 residues. CDR1 and CDR2 from the germline V gene are MNHEY and SVGAGI. This CDR3 is CAATQGVTPNEQFF. The CDR3, as DNA: TGTGCAGCCACACAGGGGGTGACCCCCAATGAGCAGTTCTTC.

The chain combines TRBV9 with TRBJ2-7; D remains ambiguous. The germline V and J ends were trimmed by 0 bases and 2 bases, with 9 bases remaining between them. The germline gives CDR1 SGDLS, CDR2 YYNGEE. The CDR3 sequence is 14 residues long. DNA of the CDR3: TGTGCCAGCAGCGTAGAAGCTCTGCCCTACGAGCAGTACTTC. As protein: CASSVEALPYEQYF.

J is TRBJ1-2 and V is TRBV5-4; tentatively, D is TRBD1 (5 bases). Trimming cost V 0 bases and J 6 bases, with 12 bases left between them. Germline loops: CDR1 SGHNT, CDR2 YYREEE (reference sequence). CDR3 length: 14 residues. The CDR3 DNA follows: TGTGCCAGCAGCTTGGTCATGGGGCAGAATGGCTACACCTTC. It yields the protein CASSLVMGQNGYTF.

The rearrangement links TRBV5-1 to TRBJ1-4; no firm D call. The CDR3 contains 14 residues. Germline lookup yields CDR1 SGHRS and CDR2 YFSETQ. V dropped 4 bases and J dropped 0 bases, with 7 bases sitting between them. The CDR3 protein is CASSPDTTNEKLFF. CDR3 nucleotide sequence: TGCGCCAGCAGCCCAGACACAACTAATGAAAAACTGTTTTTT.

V gene TRBV30 combines with J gene TRBJ1-1, with unresolved D. CDR1 and CDR2 (germline): GTSNPN, SVGIG (reference sequence). V dropped 2 bases and J dropped 8 bases, with 9 bases sitting between them. CDR3 length: 11 residues. The CDR3 nucleotides read TGTGCCTGGAGTCCGGCGGAGGAAGCTTTCTTT. This sequence encodes CAWSPAEEAFF.

The chain combines TRBV9 with TRBJ2-7; D is unclear. Between the trimmed V and J ends, which lost 2 bases and 0 bases, there was a span of 6 bases. This CDR3 spans 13 amino acids. Looked up from germline, CDR1 is SGDLS and CDR2 is YYNGEE. In nucleotides, the CDR3 is TGTGCCAGCAGCGTGGCAAGCTCCTACGAGCAGTACTTC. It yields the protein CASSVASSYEQYF.

The CDR3: CASRIDRDTEAFF. CDR3 coding DNA: TGCGCCAGCAGAATCGACAGAGACACTGAAGCTTTCTTT. The rearrangement links TRBV5-1 to TRBJ1-1, with D possibly being TRBD1 (5 bases). Germline lookup yields CDR1 SGHRS and CDR2 YFSETQ. The CDR3 is 13 residues long. Trimming stripped 5 bases from V and 3 bases from J, with 11 bases between.

This clone was seen only once. The chain employs TRBV7-8 and TRBJ1-6; TRBD1 matches at 7 bases. Looked up from germline, CDR1 is SGHVS and CDR2 is FQNEAQ. The CDR3 contains 15 residues. J lost 6 bases, V lost 5 bases, and 7 bases had no gene match. CDR3 loop: CASSLGTAGNSPLHF. CDR3 nucleotide sequence: TGTGCCAGCAGCCTGGGGACAGCGGGTAATTCACCCCTCCACTTT.

This sequence joins TRBV20-1 and TRBJ1-5; D is unclear. In germline, CDR1 is DFQATT, CDR2 SNEGSKA (reference sequence). The CDR3 contains 16 residues. The ends were cut back, 3 bases at V and 1 base at J, with 16 bases in the middle. Here the CDR3 reads CSASDLLAASNQPQHF. CDR3 nucleotides: TGCAGTGCTAGTGATCTCTTGGCAGCCAGCAATCAGCCCCAGCATTTT.

The chain joins TRBV15 to TRBJ2-5, with D perhaps matching TRBD2 (5 bases). CDR3 length: 16 residues. Germline values: CDR1 LNHNV, CDR2 YYDKDF (reference sequence). V was clipped by 4 bases and J by 7 bases, with 22 bases between them. The CDR3 is CATSTLRDTLAGTQYF. CDR3 coding DNA: TGTGCCACCAGCACCCTAAGAGACACCCTTGCGGGGACCCAGTACTTC.

CDR3 residues: CASSEVLGYTF. The CDR3 DNA follows: TGTGCCAGCAGTGAAGTTTTAGGCTACACCTTC. V is TRBV2 and J is TRBJ1-2; D gene uncertain. In germline, CDR1 is SNHLY, CDR2 FYNNEI. The CDR3 spans 11 residues. Trimming took 1 base from V and 8 from J, leaving 5 bases between them.

This clone was detected only once. This sequence joins TRBV19 and TRBJ2-1; 10 bases are shared with TRBD2. V was clipped by 2 bases and J by 2 bases; unmatched bases: 9. The CDR3 has 18 residues. Germline V CDR1 and CDR2: LNHDA, SQIVND (reference sequence). The CDR3 region has the DNA TGTGCCAGTAGTATAAGCGGCAGCGGGGGGGCCACCTACAATGAGCAGTTCTTC. This gives the protein CASSISGSGGATYNEQFF. Full variable domain (missing parts from reference TRBV19 and TRBJ2-1): DGGITQSPKYLFRKEGQNVTLSCEQNLNHDAMYWYRQDPGQGLRLIYYSQIVNDFQKGDIAEGYSVSREKKESFPLTVTSAQKNPTAFYLCASSISGSGGATYNEQFFGPGTRLTVL.

The chain carries TRBV7-9 and TRBJ1-5; D is uncertain. In germline, CDR1 is SEHNR, CDR2 FQNEAQ (reference sequence). The CDR3 runs 15 residues. V was trimmed by 5 bases and J by 0 bases, leaving 11 bases between them. The CDR3 region has the DNA TGTGCCAGCAGCCGTACAGATTATAGCAATCAGCCCCAGCATTTT. As protein: CASSRTDYSNQPQHF.

This clone was counted between two and nine times. The rearrangement joins TRBV4-1 to TRBJ1-1; no reliable D call. V was trimmed by 1 base and J by 1 base, leaving 13 bases between them. Per germline, CDR1 MGHRA and CDR2 YSYEKL. The CDR3 consists of 16 residues. This chain's CDR3 is CASSQGWGGENTEAFF. The CDR3 coding sequence is TGCGCCAGCAGCCAAGGGTGGGGAGGAGAGAACACTGAAGCTTTCTTT.

The V gene is TRBV11-2, the J gene TRBJ1-1; D call uncertain. Germline loops: CDR1 SGHAT, CDR2 FQNNGV. Trimming left V 3 bases short and J 3 bases short, with 8 bases between. This CDR3 has 13 residues. The DNA for the CDR3 is TGTGCCAGCAGCTTCGCCGGGGACACTGAAGCTTTCTTT. Its protein is CASSFAGDTEAFF.

The chain links TRBV6-5 to TRBJ2-6; D is possibly TRBD1 (6 bases). The CDR3 sequence is 15 residues long. The V gene lost 6 bases and the J gene lost 2 bases, with 11 bases spanning the gap. CDR1 and CDR2 from the germline V gene are MNHEY and SVGAGI. The CDR3 DNA follows: TGTGCCAGCAGGATGTCAGGGGCTGGGGCCAACGTCCTGACTTTC. Translating gives CASRMSGAGANVLTF.

The chain couples TRBV19 to TRBJ2-4, with D perhaps matching TRBD2 (6 bases). This CDR3 region has 13 residues. Germline CDR1 LNHDA, CDR2 SQIVND (reference sequence). The ends were cut back, 1 base at V and 11 bases at J, with 12 bases in the middle. CDR3 in amino acids: CASSIGAGRFQYF. Written as DNA, the CDR3 is TGTGCCAGTAGTATAGGGGCGGGGCGATTTCAGTACTTC.

This clone occurred a few times. The chain is built from TRBV4-1 and TRBJ1-2; D is perhaps TRBD1 (5 bases). The V end was cut by 0 bases, the J end by 9 bases, with 17 bases between. CDR1 is MGHRA, CDR2 YSYEKL, per germline. This CDR3 contains 15 residues. The CDR3 protein is CASSQDPIGTTRYTF. DNA of the CDR3: TGCGCCAGCAGCCAAGACCCTATCGGGACGACGCGCTACACCTTC.

V usage is TRBV4-1 and J usage is TRBJ1-5; TRBD1 might be the D (6 bases). Per germline, CDR1 MGHRA and CDR2 YSYEKL. The CDR3 loop spans 13 amino acids. The ends were cut back, 1 base at V and 6 bases at J, with 7 bases in the middle. CDR3 DNA sequence: TGCGCCAGCAGCCAAGTGGACAGTCAGCCCCAGCATTTT. It yields the protein CASSQVDSQPQHF.

This chain joins TRBV10-3 and TRBJ2-1; the D call may be TRBD1 or TRBD2 (6 bases each). The CDR3 extends over 16 amino acids. V was trimmed by 2 bases and J by 6 bases, leaving 17 bases between them. Germline V gene lookup returns CDR1 ENHRY and CDR2 SYGVKD. CDR3 nucleotides: TGTGCCATCAGTGAGGTGGGGCGGGGACACCTCAATGAGCAGTTCTTC. Translating gives CAISEVGRGHLNEQFF.

The chain employs TRBV5-1 and TRBJ1-1; D is ambiguous. The V gene's germline CDR1 is SGHRS and CDR2 YFSETQ. V gave up 0 bases and J gave up 1 base, with 10 bases separating them. The CDR3 covers 15 residues. The CDR3 reads CASSLAVLGNTEAFF. Written as DNA, the CDR3 is TGCGCCAGCAGCTTGGCCGTGCTGGGGAACACTGAAGCTTTCTTT.

The rearrangement links TRBV11-1 to TRBJ2-5; 7 bases align to TRBD1. Germline trimming cut 1 base from V and 3 bases from J; bases unmatched to any gene: 2. Germline-derived CDR1 and CDR2 are SGHAT and FQDESV (reference sequence). The CDR3 has 14 residues. This chain's CDR3 is CASSLGGTEETQYF. CDR3 nucleotide sequence: TGTGCCAGCAGCTTAGGGGGGACAGAAGAGACCCAGTACTTC.

There are a few counts of this clone. Written as DNA, the CDR3 is TGTGCCAGCAGCCCACAGGGGTCGAACACTGAAGCTTTCTTT. Translating gives CASSPQGSNTEAFF. The rearrangement links TRBV7-2 to TRBJ1-1; TRBD1 aligns across 7 bases. This CDR3 region has 14 residues. CDR1 and CDR2 from the germline V gene are SGHTA and FQGNSA. Germline trimming cut 5 bases from V and 1 base from J; bases unmatched to any gene: 4.

The rearrangement uses TRBV4-2 and TRBJ2-1, with 8 bases aligning to TRBD2. The V segment lost 0 bases and the J segment 12 bases; nucleotides outside the gene matches: 4. The length of the CDR3 is 13 residues. Germline assignment: CDR1 LGHNA and CDR2 YNFKEQ. For the CDR3, the DNA is TGTGCCAGCAGCCAAGAGCGGGGGGCCACGCAGTTCTTC. This gives the protein CASSQERGATQFF.

The genes are TRBV7-9 and TRBJ1-4; unclear D gene. The germline V gene encodes CDR1 SEHNR and CDR2 FQNEAQ (reference sequence). CDR3 length equals 15 residues. V was trimmed by 2 bases and J by 4 bases, leaving 11 bases between them. The CDR3 here is CASSLRVRFNEKLFF. The CDR3 DNA follows: TGTGCCAGCAGCTTAAGGGTTAGATTTAATGAAAAACTGTTTTTT.

This clone was seen once. CDR3 region: CSAGGVRGYTF. Here the CDR3 DNA reads TGCAGTGCTGGAGGGGTTAGAGGCTACACCTTC. The genes are TRBV20-1 and TRBJ1-2; a weak D match, TRBD1 (5 bases). Trimming stripped 5 bases from V and 8 bases from J, with 12 bases between. The CDR3 runs to 11 residues. Germline values: CDR1 DFQATT, CDR2 SNEGSKA (reference sequence).

V is TRBV7-6 and J is TRBJ2-1, with 8 bases aligning to TRBD2. CDR1 SGHVS and CDR2 FNYEAQ come from the germline V gene. This CDR3 comprises 22 residues. The V and J ends lost 2 bases and 0 bases, in that order; junction bases with no gene match: 21. The CDR3 is CASSLILAWATSGGPSYNEQFF. CDR3 nucleotide sequence: TGTGCCAGCAGCTTAATACTAGCATGGGCGACAAGCGGGGGTCCCTCCTACAATGAGCAGTTCTTC.

This clone was seen only a few times. CDR3 in amino acids: CASSSFGGTGELFF. As DNA, the CDR3 is TGTGCCAGCAGCTCATTTGGGGGCACCGGGGAGCTGTTTTTT. This chain links TRBV7-8 with TRBJ2-2; D is perhaps TRBD1 or TRBD2 (5 bases each). Germline V gives CDR1 SGHVS, CDR2 FQNEAQ. The ends were cut back, 4 bases at V and 4 bases at J, with 10 bases in the middle. This CDR3 has 14 amino acids.